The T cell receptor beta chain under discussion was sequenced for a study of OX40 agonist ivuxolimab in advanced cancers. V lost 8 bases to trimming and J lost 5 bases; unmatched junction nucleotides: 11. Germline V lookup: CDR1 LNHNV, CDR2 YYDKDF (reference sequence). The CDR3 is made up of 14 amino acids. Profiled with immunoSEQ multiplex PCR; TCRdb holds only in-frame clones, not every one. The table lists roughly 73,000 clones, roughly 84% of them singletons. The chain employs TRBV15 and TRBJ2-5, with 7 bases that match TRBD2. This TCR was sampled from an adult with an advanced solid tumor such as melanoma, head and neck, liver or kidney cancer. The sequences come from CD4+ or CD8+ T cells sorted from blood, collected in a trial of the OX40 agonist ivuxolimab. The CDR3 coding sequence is TGTGCCACCGGGGCGGGAGCGGGGTGGGAGACCCAGTACTTC. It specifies CATGAGAGWETQYF.